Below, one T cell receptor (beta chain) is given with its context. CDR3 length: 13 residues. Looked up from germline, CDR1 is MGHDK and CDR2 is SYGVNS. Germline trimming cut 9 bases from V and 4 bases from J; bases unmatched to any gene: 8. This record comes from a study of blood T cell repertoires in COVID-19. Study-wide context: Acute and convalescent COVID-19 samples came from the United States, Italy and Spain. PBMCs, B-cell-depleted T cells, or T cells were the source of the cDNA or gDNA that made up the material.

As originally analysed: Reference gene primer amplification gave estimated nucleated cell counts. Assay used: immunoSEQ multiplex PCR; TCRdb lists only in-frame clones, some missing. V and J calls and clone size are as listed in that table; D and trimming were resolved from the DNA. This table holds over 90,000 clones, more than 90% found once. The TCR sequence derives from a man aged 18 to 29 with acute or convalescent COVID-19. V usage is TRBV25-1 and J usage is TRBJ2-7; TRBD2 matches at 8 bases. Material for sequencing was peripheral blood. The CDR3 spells CASERGPGYEQYF. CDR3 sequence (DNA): TGTGCCAGTGAGCGGGGGCCGGGATACGAGCAGTACTTC.